This T cell receptor beta chain was captured in a study of long-term antiretroviral therapy in people with HIV. The CDR3 runs 17 residues. Germline V gene lookup returns CDR1 KGHSH and CDR2 LQKENI. This clone turned up a few times. A junction boundary mismatches the germline segment, possibly from a read error. Run at survey level, the immunoSEQ assay was version v3.0. TCRdb's table, derived via immunoSEQ multiplex PCR, lists solely in-frame clones and lacks some. This sample yields about 5,600 clones, of which over 75% are seen a single time; about a tenth belongs to the top ten. Sequenced material: unsorted PBMCs, taken 1.8 years before starting antiretroviral therapy. The genes are TRBV18 and TRBJ1-4, with TRBD1 matching over 7 bases. This TCR was recovered from a man between 35 and 55 years old with HIV. CDR3 DNA sequence: TGTGCCAGCTCACCACTTACGATTACGACAGGGAATGAGAAACTGTTTTTT. Its protein product is CASSPLTITTGNEKLFF.